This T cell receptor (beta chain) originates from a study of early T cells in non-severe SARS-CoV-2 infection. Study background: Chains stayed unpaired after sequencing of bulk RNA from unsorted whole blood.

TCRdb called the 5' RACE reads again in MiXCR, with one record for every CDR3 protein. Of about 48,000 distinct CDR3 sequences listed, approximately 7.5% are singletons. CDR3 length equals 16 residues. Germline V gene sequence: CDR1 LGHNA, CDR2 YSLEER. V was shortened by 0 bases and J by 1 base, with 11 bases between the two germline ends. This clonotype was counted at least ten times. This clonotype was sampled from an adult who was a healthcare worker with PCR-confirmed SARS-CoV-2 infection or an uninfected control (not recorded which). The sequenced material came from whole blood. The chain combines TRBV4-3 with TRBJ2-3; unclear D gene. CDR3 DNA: TGCGCCAGCAGCCAAGACCGGACCATAGGCACAGATACGCAGTATTTT. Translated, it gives CASSQDRTIGTDTQYF.